The 19 T cell receptor beta chains presented below share a single source sample, sequenced in a study of cytomegalovirus exposure and HLA in healthy donors. Both 60 Vbeta primers and 13 Jbeta primers went into the PCR. Measured with immunoSEQ multiplex PCR; TCRdb has only the in-frame clones, and not every one. The table lists around 180,000 clones, 80% of them singletons. Material for sequencing was PBMCs. The receptors originated from a woman aged 40 to 50 in good health and CMV-seronegative.

This chain uses TRBV7-2 with TRBJ2-7; maybe TRBD1 (6 bases). Germline V gives CDR1 SGHTA, CDR2 FQGNSA. The CDR3 is 15 amino acids. V was trimmed by 0 bases and J by 2 bases, leaving 11 bases between them. This chain's CDR3 is CASSLAEQGPYEQYF. CDR3 nucleotide sequence: TGTGCCAGCAGCTTAGCTGAACAGGGCCCCTACGAGCAGTACTTC.

The genes are TRBV19 and TRBJ2-1; weak D call: TRBD1 (5 bases). CDR3 size: 12 residues. Germline-derived CDR1 and CDR2 are LNHDA and SQIVND (reference sequence). The V gene lost 7 bases and the J gene lost 15 bases, with 19 bases spanning the gap. CDR3 sequence reads: CASTAPTGLRFF. The CDR3 DNA follows: TGTGCCAGTACCGCCCCCACAGGTTTGCGGTTCTTC.

The CDR3 DNA sequence: TGTGCCAGCAGCTCCCCACAGGGGTCCTCCGGGTGGGCCAACGTCCTGACTTTC. This translates into CASSSPQGSSGWANVLTF. The V and J genes are TRBV9 and TRBJ2-6; 7 bases align to TRBD1. The V and J ends lost 4 bases and 5 bases, in that order; junction bases with no gene match: 15. The CDR3 loop spans 18 amino acids. CDR1 is SGDLS and CDR2 is YYNGEE in the germline V gene.

This clone was counted only a few times. The rearrangement joins TRBV7-9 to TRBJ1-5, with 8 bases fitting TRBD1. V trimming: 1 base; J trimming: 5 bases; junction bases outside the gene matches: 4. The CDR3 contains 15 residues. Germline V gene data show CDR1 as SEHNR and CDR2 as FQNEAQ (reference sequence). CDR3 sequence: CASSLGTGYYQPQHF. DNA for the CDR3: TGTGCCAGCAGCTTAGGGACAGGGTATTATCAGCCCCAGCATTTT.

The chain joins TRBV15 to TRBJ2-3, with D perhaps matching TRBD2 (5 bases). V gave up 1 base and J gave up 0 bases, with 11 bases separating them. The length of the CDR3 is 16 residues. Germline V gene lookup returns CDR1 LNHNV and CDR2 YYDKDF (reference sequence). The CDR3 here is CATSRGGARSTDTQYF. The DNA of the CDR3 is TGTGCCACCAGCAGAGGGGGAGCGCGGAGCACAGATACGCAGTATTTT.

This clone came up once. This chain links TRBV6-5 with TRBJ2-7; tentatively, D is TRBD1 (5 bases). V lost 5 bases, J lost 0 bases, and 11 bases lay in between. The CDR3 extends over 14 amino acids. Germline assignment: CDR1 MNHEY and CDR2 SVGAGI. In DNA form, the CDR3 reads TGTGCCAGCAGTCGCGACAGCCACTCCTACGAGCAGTACTTC. It translates to CASSRDSHSYEQYF.

V and J are TRBV19 and TRBJ2-4; D ambiguous. V lost 3 bases to trimming and J lost 0 bases, with 3 bases between them. CDR1 and CDR2 from the germline V gene are LNHDA and SQIVND (reference sequence). This CDR3 is 13 amino acids long. The CDR3 protein is CASSILAKNIQYF. DNA of the CDR3: TGTGCCAGTAGTATCCTAGCCAAAAACATTCAGTACTTC.

The chain is built from TRBV5-4 and TRBJ1-2; D might be TRBD1 (5 bases). This CDR3 is built from 17 residues. Germline CDR1 reads SGHNT; CDR2 reads YYREEE (reference sequence). V lost 4 bases and J lost 4, with 23 bases in between. The CDR3 loop reads CASSPDGGPGRSYGYTF. The CDR3 nucleotides are TGTGCCAGCAGCCCGGACGGGGGACCGGGACGGAGCTATGGCTACACCTTC.

V and J are TRBV6-1 and TRBJ2-1, with D maybe TRBD1 (6 bases). V gave up 4 bases and J gave up 7 bases, with 17 bases separating them. From germline, CDR1 is MNHNS and CDR2 SASEGT. The CDR3 spans 15 residues. CDR3 sequence: CASSVSAGEWNEQFF. The CDR3 coding sequence is TGTGCCAGCAGTGTGTCGGCAGGGGAATGGAATGAGCAGTTCTTC.

V gene TRBV4-2 combines with J gene TRBJ2-5; perhaps TRBD1 as D (5 bases). The length of the CDR3 is 16 residues. The V and J ends lost 0 bases and 5 bases respectively, with 16 bases between them. The V gene's germline CDR1 is LGHNA and CDR2 YNFKEQ. The DNA of the CDR3 is TGTGCCAGCAGCCAAGATCCGGAAGGGGAATGGGAGACCCAGTACTTC. It encodes CASSQDPEGEWETQYF.

This sequence joins TRBV6-1 and TRBJ2-7; maybe TRBD1 (6 bases). CDR3 length equals 15 residues. Germline assignment: CDR1 MNHNS and CDR2 SASEGT. V was trimmed by 4 bases and J by 2 bases, leaving 15 bases between them. In DNA form, the CDR3 reads TGTGCCAGCAGTGCGGACAGTTTCCCACCCTACGAGCAGTACGTC. Translating gives CASSADSFPPYEQYV.

The chain couples TRBV19 to TRBJ1-2; 9 nucleotides match TRBD1. Germline CDR1 reads LNHDA; CDR2 reads SQIVND (reference sequence). Losses at the gene ends were 4 bases for V and 1 base for J; bases not matched to a gene: 7. The CDR3 runs 16 residues. The CDR3 DNA reads as TGTGCCAGTAGTAAAGCCGGGACAGGGAATAACTATGGCTACACCTTC. Amino acids: CASSKAGTGNNYGYTF.

Notes on this clone: Other nucleotide sequences from this sample produce the same CDR3. The rearrangement uses TRBV19 and TRBJ2-1; 7 bases are a match to TRBD1. The CDR3 loop spans 14 amino acids. V was pared by 6 bases and J by 6 bases, with 8 bases of the junction left unmatched. CDR1 is LNHDA, CDR2 SQIVND, per germline (reference sequence). CDR3 sequence reads: CASSPRTGLNEQFF. The CDR3 DNA follows: TGTGCCAGTAGCCCCCGGACAGGACTCAATGAGCAGTTCTTC.

V usage is TRBV7-9 and J usage is TRBJ2-2, with TRBD1 as a possible D gene (5 bases). The CDR3 is 16 residues long. Deletions cut 7 bases from V and 0 bases from J, with 15 bases between. Per the germline V gene, CDR1 is SEHNR and CDR2 is FQNEAQ (reference sequence). The CDR3 sequence is CASIPNGASNTGELFF. The CDR3 DNA reads TGTGCCAGCATCCCGAATGGGGCCTCGAACACCGGGGAGCTGTTTTTT.

The chain combines TRBV7-9 with TRBJ2-2; 12 bases line up with TRBD2. The CDR3 is made up of 16 amino acids. Trimming at V came to 4 bases and at J to 3 bases, leaving 3 bases not matched to a gene. In germline, CDR1 is SEHNR, CDR2 FQNEAQ (reference sequence). Here the CDR3 reads CASSSRTSGDTGELFF. CDR3 nucleotides: TGTGCCAGCAGCTCCCGGACTAGCGGGGACACCGGGGAGCTGTTTTTT.

V is TRBV19 and J is TRBJ2-1; TRBD2 agrees at 12 bases. CDR3 length equals 17 residues. CDR1 is LNHDA and CDR2 is SQIVND in the germline V gene (reference sequence). With 5 bases clipped from V and 9 bases from J, the junction kept 14 bases outside the gene matches. The CDR3 region is CASSPPRLAGVGGEQFF. CDR3 nucleotide sequence: TGTGCCAGTAGTCCCCCGAGACTAGCGGGAGTAGGGGGTGAGCAGTTCTTC. Full variable domain (rest looked up from reference TRBV19 and TRBJ2-1): DGGITQSPKYLFRKEGQNVTLSCEQNLNHDAMYWYRQDPGQGLRLIYYSQIVNDFQKGDIAEGYSVSREKKESFPLTVTSAQKNPTAFYLCASSPPRLAGVGGEQFFGPGTRLTVL.

The chain couples TRBV9 to TRBJ2-3; 7 nucleotides match TRBD2. Germline V lookup: CDR1 SGDLS, CDR2 YYNGEE. The CDR3 length is 18 residues. V lost 0 bases, J lost 2 bases, and 12 bases stayed unmatched. This CDR3 is CASSVESKSLAVTDTQYF. The CDR3 bases are TGTGCCAGCAGCGTAGAGAGTAAGAGTCTAGCGGTCACAGATACGCAGTATTTT. Full variable domain (outside the CDR3, taken from reference TRBV9 and TRBJ2-3): DSGVTQTPKHLITATGQRVTLRCSPRSGDLSVYWYQQSLDQGLQFLIQYYNGEERAKGNILERFSAQQFPDLHSELNLSSLELGDSALYFCASSVESKSLAVTDTQYFGPGTRLTVL.

The V gene is TRBV2, the J gene TRBJ2-7; D is undetermined. Trimming left V 6 bases short and J 2 bases short, with 14 bases between. There are 14 residues in the CDR3. From germline, CDR1 is SNHLY and CDR2 FYNNEI. The CDR3 DNA sequence: TGTGCCAGCAGGGTGGTGGGCCGCCCCTACGAGCAGTACGTC. It encodes CASRVVGRPYEQYV.

In DNA form, the CDR3 reads TGCAGCGTTGATTCTCCGGTAGTAGTGACAGATACGCAGTATTTT. It yields the protein CSVDSPVVVTDTQYF. The chain carries TRBV29-1 and TRBJ2-3; no clear D. V was shortened by 3 bases and J by 3 bases, with 16 bases between the two germline ends. Germline V gene data show CDR1 as SQVTM and CDR2 as ANQGSEA. The CDR3 is made up of 15 amino acids.